A single sample gave rise to the 20 T cell receptor beta chains below, sequenced in a study of blood T cell repertoires in COVID-19. The method was immunoSEQ multiplex PCR; TCRdb's version includes in-frame clones alone and lacks a portion of them. There are 45,000 to 65,000 clones in the sample; approximately 83% occur only once, and 9.5% to 13% lies in the top ten. The sequencing input was peripheral blood. These receptors were obtained from a man aged 25-40 years with COVID-19, enrolled during active disease.

The gene calls are TRBV2 and TRBJ1-1; a weak D match, TRBD1 (6 bases). The V end lost 5 bases, the J end lost 7 bases, and 14 bases lay between the germline ends. Germline V gene sequence: CDR1 SNHLY, CDR2 FYNNEI. The CDR3 runs 13 residues. This CDR3 is CASSSAEGDEAFF. As DNA, the CDR3 is TGTGCCAGCAGTTCGGCTGAGGGGGATGAAGCTTTCTTT.

This clone was recorded a few times. The chain combines TRBV7-2 with TRBJ2-5; D perhaps matches TRBD2 (5 bases). V dropped 3 bases and J dropped 5 bases, with 16 bases sitting between them. The V gene's germline CDR1 is SGHTA and CDR2 FQGNSA. The CDR3 totals 15 residues. The CDR3: CASSFQQWEWETQYF. The CDR3 bases are TGTGCCAGCAGCTTCCAACAGTGGGAGTGGGAGACCCAGTACTTC.

The DNA for the CDR3 is TGTGCCAGCAGTCTAGACAGAAGGAATGAAAAACTGTTTTTT. Amino acids: CASSLDRRNEKLFF. This chain connects TRBV27 to TRBJ1-4, with D tentatively TRBD1 (5 bases). The V end lost 5 bases, the J end lost 5 bases, and 12 bases lay between the germline ends. CDR3 length equals 14 residues. CDR1 is MNHEY and CDR2 is SMNVEV in the germline V gene (reference sequence).

This clone was seen only a few times. The chain has TRBV24-1 and TRBJ2-1; tentatively, D is TRBD1 (6 bases). Trimming took 6 bases from V and 9 from J, leaving 11 bases between them. The CDR3 has 12 residues. The germline V gene has CDR1 KGHDR and CDR2 SFDVKD. The CDR3 coding sequence is TGTGCCACCAGTCAGGGGTTCGGTGAGCAGTTCTTC. Its translation: CATSQGFGEQFF.

Here the CDR3 DNA reads TGTGCCAGCAGCTCTCCGGGACAGGGTTACCACGAGCAGTACTTC. It yields the protein CASSSPGQGYHEQYF. The chain uses TRBV28 and TRBJ2-7; TRBD1 matches at 9 bases. Germline V gene lookup returns CDR1 MDHEN and CDR2 SYDVKM. The CDR3 covers 15 residues. Trimming removed 6 bases from V and 5 bases from J; junction bases left unmatched: 11.

The CDR3 DNA reads as TGTGCCAGCAGCGTAGTAGGGGACACGAACACTGAAGCTTTCTTT. Its protein product is CASSVVGDTNTEAFF. This chain joins TRBV9 and TRBJ1-1, with D maybe TRBD1 (6 bases). V lost 0 bases to trimming and J lost 1 base, with 10 bases between them. CDR1 is SGDLS, CDR2 YYNGEE, per germline. The CDR3 length is 15 residues.

The chain links TRBV27 to TRBJ1-4; D remains unclear. V was trimmed by 2 bases and J by 5 bases, leaving 9 bases between them. This CDR3 comprises 14 residues. CDR1 and CDR2 from the germline V gene are MNHEY and SMNVEV (reference sequence). DNA for the CDR3: TGTGCCAGCAGTTTAACACAGTTAAATGAAAAACTGTTTTTT. Its translation: CASSLTQLNEKLFF.

This chain connects TRBV5-1 to TRBJ2-6; TRBD1 matches at 7 bases. Germline values: CDR1 SGHRS, CDR2 YFSETQ. V lost 0 bases to trimming and J lost 0 bases; unmatched junction nucleotides: 3. The CDR3 loop spans 17 amino acids. The CDR3 DNA reads TGCGCCAGCAGCTTGGGTGGGACAGCCTCTGGGGCCAACGTCCTGACTTTC. Translating gives CASSLGGTASGANVLTF. The whole variable domain, remainder taken from reference TRBV5-1 and TRBJ2-6, is KAGVTQTPRYLIKTRGQQVTLSCSPISGHRSVSWYQQTPGQGLQFLFEYFSETQRNKGNFPGRFSGRQFSNSRSEMNVSTLELGDSALYLCASSLGGTASGANVLTFGAGSRLTVL.

Regarding this clone: The same CDR3 arises from other DNA sequences in this sample as well. The chain uses TRBV3-1 (or the pseudogene TRBV3-2) and TRBJ1-5; possibly TRBD1 for D (5 bases). This CDR3 contains 14 residues. The V end was cut by 3 bases, the J end by 4 bases, with 10 bases between. Germline values: CDR1 LGHDT, CDR2 YNNKEL (reference sequence). CDR3 nucleotides: TGTGCCAGCAGCCAGGCGGGGGGGAATCAGCCCCAGCATTTT. It specifies CASSQAGGNQPQHF.

The V and J genes are TRBV6-6 and TRBJ1-5, with D maybe TRBD1 (5 bases). Germline CDR1 and CDR2: MNHNY and SVGAGI (reference sequence). The CDR3 length is 16 residues. Trimming cost V 3 bases and J 0 bases, with 12 bases left between them. As DNA, the CDR3 is TGTGCCAGCAGTTATGGTCAGGGTTATAGCAATCAGCCCCAGCATTTT. Its translation: CASSYGQGYSNQPQHF.

V usage is TRBV6-5 and J usage is TRBJ1-4; the D gene is possibly TRBD1 (6 bases). V was pared by 2 bases and J by 7 bases, with 14 bases between. Germline V CDR1 and CDR2: MNHEY, SVGAGI. This CDR3 is built from 15 residues. Here the CDR3 DNA reads TGTGCCAGCAGTTACGGCACAGGGAGTGTTGAAAAACTGTTTTTT. Translated: CASSYGTGSVEKLFF.

The gene calls are TRBV2 and TRBJ1-3, with D possibly TRBD1 on 6 matching bases. CDR1 SNHLY and CDR2 FYNNEI come from the germline V gene. There are 14 residues in the CDR3. V dropped 5 bases and J dropped 2 bases, with 10 bases sitting between them. The CDR3 here is CASSRGGAGNTIYF. In nucleotides, the CDR3 is TGTGCCAGCAGTAGAGGGGGGGCTGGAAACACCATATATTTT.

The chain employs TRBV5-1 and TRBJ1-4; 8 positions match TRBD1. Trimming cost V 9 bases and J 8 bases; bases outside gene matches: 9. This CDR3 has 13 amino acids. Germline-derived CDR1 and CDR2 are SGHRS and YFSETQ. The CDR3 spells CATAQGVDEKLFF. The CDR3, as DNA: TGCGCCACAGCACAGGGGGTAGACGAAAAACTGTTTTTT.

The chain links TRBV27 to TRBJ2-2, with D maybe TRBD1 (5 bases). Germline loops: CDR1 MNHEY, CDR2 SMNVEV (reference sequence). Trimming took off 5 bases at V and 8 bases at J, with 21 bases between the two ends. This CDR3 contains 16 residues. Here the CDR3 reads CASSPVAGSYGGELFF. DNA of the CDR3: TGTGCCAGCAGTCCGGTGGCAGGGTCCTACGGTGGGGAGCTGTTTTTT.

The rearrangement links TRBV5-4 to TRBJ1-6, with D tentatively TRBD1 (5 bases). Per germline, CDR1 SGHNT and CDR2 YYREEE (reference sequence). Trimming stripped 3 bases from V and 8 bases from J, with 15 bases between. The CDR3 contains 15 residues. The CDR3 bases are TGTGCCAGCAGCTCAGTGGGGGAGGTCGATTCACCCCTCCACTTT. Protein sequence: CASSSVGEVDSPLHF.

This clone was seen once. The chain recombines TRBV5-1 with TRBJ2-1, with TRBD1 identical over 7 bases. The CDR3 length is 15 residues. V shed 2 bases, J shed 7 bases, and the junction held 9 bases outside the gene matches. The germline V gene encodes CDR1 SGHRS and CDR2 YFSETQ. The CDR3 here is CASSFDRALGNEQFF. The CDR3 nucleotides are TGCGCCAGCAGCTTTGACAGGGCTCTGGGGAATGAGCAGTTCTTC.

The chain recombines TRBV6-5 with TRBJ1-1; 12 positions match TRBD1. The CDR3 loop spans 15 amino acids. Trimming removed 10 bases from V and 1 base from J; junction bases left unmatched: 7. Germline lookup yields CDR1 MNHEY and CDR2 SVGAGI. The CDR3 here is CATKGQGATNTEAFF. In DNA, the CDR3 is TGTGCCACCAAGGGACAGGGGGCGACGAACACTGAAGCTTTCTTT.

Turning to this clone: Additional DNA sequences in this sample encode the identical CDR3. The chain uses TRBV5-1 and TRBJ2-5; a weak D match, TRBD2 (6 bases). Germline CDR1 reads SGHRS; CDR2 reads YFSETQ. V was cut by 5 bases and J by 3 bases, with 14 bases left in between. The CDR3 covers 14 residues. The CDR3 nucleotides read TGCGCCAGCAGTCCCACCGGCGGGGAAGAGACCCAGTACTTC. This encodes CASSPTGGEETQYF.

The V and J genes are TRBV19 and TRBJ2-1, with 14 bases fitting TRBD2. V lost 4 bases to trimming and J lost 7 bases; unmatched junction nucleotides: 6. This CDR3 is 16 amino acids long. The germline gives CDR1 LNHDA, CDR2 SQIVND (reference sequence). This chain's CDR3 is CASSKGLAGVENEQFF. Here the CDR3 DNA reads TGTGCCAGTAGTAAGGGACTAGCGGGAGTTGAGAATGAGCAGTTCTTC.

The gene calls are TRBV12-3 or TRBV12-4 and TRBJ1-2, with a tentative D call TRBD1 (6 bases). The ends were cut back, 3 bases at V and 4 bases at J, with 9 bases in the middle. The CDR3 is 13 residues long. CDR3 amino acids: CASSLRGLYGYTF. DNA of the CDR3: TGTGCCAGCAGTTTGCGGGGGCTCTATGGCTACACCTTC.